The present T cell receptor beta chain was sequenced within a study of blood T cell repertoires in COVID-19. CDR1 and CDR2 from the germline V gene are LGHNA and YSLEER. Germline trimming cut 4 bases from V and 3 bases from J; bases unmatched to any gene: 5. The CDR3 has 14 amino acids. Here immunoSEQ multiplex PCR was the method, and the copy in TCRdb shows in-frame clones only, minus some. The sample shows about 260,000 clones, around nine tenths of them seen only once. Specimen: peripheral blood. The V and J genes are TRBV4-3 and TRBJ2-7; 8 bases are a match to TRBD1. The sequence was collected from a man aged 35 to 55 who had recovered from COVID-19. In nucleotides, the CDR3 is TGCGCCAGCAGCCGCGGAGGACAGGGCTACGAGCAGTACTTC. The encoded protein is CASSRGGQGYEQYF.